The entry below describes one TCR beta chain. These data originate in a study of cytomegalovirus exposure and HLA in healthy donors. The CDR3 is made up of 17 amino acids. J gave up 0 bases and V 4 bases, and 12 bases lay outside the gene matches. Germline loops: CDR1 MNHNS, CDR2 SASEGT. Produced via immunoSEQ multiplex PCR; TCRdb's table is partial and in-frame only. The sample yields approximately 73,000 clones, roughly 95% seen once. V usage is TRBV6-1 and J usage is TRBJ2-7; 7 nucleotides line up with TRBD2. The clonotype originates from a man aged 18 to 29 in good health and CMV-seronegative. The sample taken for sequencing was PBMCs. DNA of the CDR3: TGTGCCAGCAGTGTGGGGGGGGGTAAATTTTTCTCCTACGAGCAGTACTTC. Its translation is CASSVGGGKFFSYEQYF.